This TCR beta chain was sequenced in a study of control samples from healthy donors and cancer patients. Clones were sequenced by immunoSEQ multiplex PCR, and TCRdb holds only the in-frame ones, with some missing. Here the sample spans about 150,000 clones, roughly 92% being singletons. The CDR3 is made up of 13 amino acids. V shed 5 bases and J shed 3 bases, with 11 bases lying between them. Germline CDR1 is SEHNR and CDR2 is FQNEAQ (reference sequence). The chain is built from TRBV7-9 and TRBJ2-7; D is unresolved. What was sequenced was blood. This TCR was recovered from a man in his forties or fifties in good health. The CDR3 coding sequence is TGTGCCAGCAGCGTAGGACCGATCTACGAGCAGTACTTC. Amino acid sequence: CASSVGPIYEQYF.